The present TCR beta chain was sequenced within a study of blood T cell repertoires in COVID-19. The assay was immunoSEQ multiplex PCR, and TCRdb's table has in-frame clones only and misses some. Among over 75,000 clones listed, 60% to 85% were seen once. The CDR3 contains 17 residues. Between the trimmed V and J ends, which lost 1 base and 0 bases, there was a span of 13 bases. Germline loops: CDR1 KGHSH, CDR2 LQKENI. J is TRBJ1-5 and V is TRBV18; D is perhaps TRBD1 (6 bases). The clonotype originates from a man aged 50 or older who had recovered from COVID-19. Sample: peripheral blood. CDR3 loop: CASSPRIQGGSNQPQHF. The CDR3 DNA sequence: TGTGCCAGCTCACCACGGATCCAAGGGGGTAGCAATCAGCCCCAGCATTTT.